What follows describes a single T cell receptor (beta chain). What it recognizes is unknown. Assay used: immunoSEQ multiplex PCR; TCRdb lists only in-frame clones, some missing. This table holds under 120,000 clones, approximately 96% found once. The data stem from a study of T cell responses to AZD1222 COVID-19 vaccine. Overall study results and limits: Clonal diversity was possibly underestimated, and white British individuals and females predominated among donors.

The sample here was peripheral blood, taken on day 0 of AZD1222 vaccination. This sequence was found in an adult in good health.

The chain's CDR3 is CASSLTGETQYF. The CDR3 region has the DNA TGTGCCAGCAGCTTGACTGGGGAGACCCAGTACTTC. The chain uses TRBV11-3 and TRBJ2-5; D is unresolved. Germline V CDR1 and CDR2: SGHNT, YENEEA. The CDR3 runs 12 residues. Trimming left V 3 bases short and J 5 bases short, with 7 bases between.